The sequence of this TCR beta chain was determined in a study of shared clonotypes between healthy human individuals. The wider study: Per-donor plates numbered three CD4 naive, three CD4 memory, two CD8 naive and one CD8 memory. Study-level points and caveats: Shared clonotypes across all four donors exceeded non-shared ones in generation probability. Blood was the sole source, and tissue repertoires probably differ.

The CDR3 contains 12 residues. Trimming stripped 0 bases from V and 2 bases from J, with 3 bases between. CDR1 and CDR2 (germline): SGHRS, YFSETQ. This clone was seen a handful of times. Its antigen is as yet unknown. Other DNA sequences within the sample encode an identical CDR3. Here immunoSEQ multiplex PCR was the method, and the copy in TCRdb shows in-frame clones only, minus some. The sample consists of 2,500,000 or so clones, 80% to 95% of them appearing once. Each of the donors was a healthy adult who was HIV-negative and had not had a recent acute infection or vaccination. The clonotype comes from a young man in good health. Some clones in this sample may be carry-over from other donors' samples. The chain joins TRBV5-1 to TRBJ2-7; no clear D gene. Sequenced sample: naive CD4+ T cells from PBMCs. Subset denoted: CD45RA+ positively selected. The CDR3 sequence is CASSLVPYEQYF. CDR3 bases: TGCGCCAGCAGCTTGGTCCCCTACGAGCAGTACTTC.